A selection of T cell receptor beta chains follows, all from one sample in a study of CD8 T cells in Susac syndrome. TCRdb analysed the immunoSEQ multiplex PCR reads with MiXCR anew, one entry per CDR3 protein. The sample has 180,000 or so distinct CDR3 sequences, over 85% seen once; the top ten hold around 0.14%. Sequenced input: CD4+ T cells from PBMCs. The receptors come from a human donor in good health. Both conserved end residues are part of each CDR3. D genes are given only for firm matches. A clone size is listed for some rows: how often the clone was seen (once, few, many), or a class if it is expanded.

clone size	V gene	D gene	J gene	CDR3 protein	CDR3 DNA
-	TRBV18	-	TRBJ1-4	CASSPQGREEKLFF	TGTGCCAGCTCACCTCAGGGAAGGGAAGAAAAACTGTTTTTT
-	TRBV5-1	-	TRBJ2-7	CASSLERVTYEQYF	TGCGCCAGCAGCTTGGAACGGGTTACCTACGAGCAGTACTTC
once	TRBV19	-	TRBJ2-5	CASSIGGQETQYF	TGTGCCAGTAGTATTGGGGGGCAAGAGACCCAGTACTTC
few	TRBV3-1	-	TRBJ2-1	CASSLDGSSYNEQFF	TGTGCCAGCAGTTTAGACGGAAGCTCCTACAATGAGCAGTTCTTC
-	TRBV6-5	-	TRBJ1-2	CASSSTITGSPIYGYTF	TGTGCCAGCAGTTCAACTATAACGGGGAGCCCCATCTATGGCTACACCTTC
-	TRBV15	-	TRBJ1-4	CATSRDQAREKLFF	TGTGCCACCAGCAGAGACCAGGCGAGGGAAAAACTGTTTTTT
-	TRBV12-3/TRBV12-4	TRBD2	TRBJ2-5	CASRLGLSGVETQYF	TGTGCCAGCAGGCTAGGGCTTAGCGGGGTTGAGACCCAGTACTTC
-	TRBV20-1	TRBD2	TRBJ2-3	CSARGTSGGTDTQYF	TGCAGTGCTAGGGGGACTAGCGGGGGGACCGATACGCAGTATTTT
-	TRBV29-1	TRBD1	TRBJ2-1	CSVGRQGVYPFDEQFF	TGCAGCGTTGGTAGACAGGGGGTTTATCCTTTCGATGAGCAGTTCTTC
-	TRBV28	-	TRBJ2-7	CASSLSHEQYF	TGTGCCAGCAGTTTATCCCACGAGCAGTACTTC
-	TRBV29-1	TRBD2	TRBJ2-1	CSVETSGGYNEQFF	TGCAGCGTTGAAACTAGCGGGGGGTACAATGAGCAGTTCTTC
-	TRBV4-3	-	TRBJ2-7	CASSQDILREQYF	TGCGCCAGCAGCCAAGATATCCTCCGGGAGCAGTACTTC
-	TRBV28	-	TRBJ2-7	CASERFHEQYF	TGTGCCAGCGAAAGATTCCACGAGCAGTACTTC
-	TRBV20-1	-	TRBJ2-7	CSASKRLEQYF	TGCAGTGCTAGTAAACGGCTCGAGCAGTACTTC
-	TRBV6-4	-	TRBJ2-4	CASKLIRDSKNIQYF	TGTGCCAGCAAACTAATCCGGGATTCCAAAAACATTCAGTACTTC
-	TRBV3-1	TRBD2	TRBJ2-3	CASSPDGGGAVSDTQYF	TGTGCCAGCAGCCCCGATGGCGGGGGGGCCGTCTCAGATACGCAGTATTTT
once	TRBV2	-	TRBJ1-1	CASLRNTEAFF	TGTGCCAGCCTCAGGAACACTGAAGCTTTCTTT
-	TRBV27	TRBD2	TRBJ2-3	CASARSGGTSSTDTQYF	TGTGCCAGCGCGAGAAGCGGGGGGACTTCTAGCACAGATACGCAGTATTTT
once	TRBV20-1	TRBD2	TRBJ2-1	CSARVAGGQGNNEQFF	TGCAGTGCTAGAGTAGCGGGGGGCCAGGGTAACAATGAGCAGTTCTTC
-	TRBV12-3/TRBV12-4	TRBD2	TRBJ2-2	CASRGAGRNTGELFF	TGTGCCAGCAGGGGAGCGGGGAGGAACACCGGGGAGCTGTTTTTT
-	TRBV6-6	-	TRBJ2-7	CASRGTLEQYF	TGTGCCAGCAGGGGCACCTTGGAGCAGTACTTC
-	TRBV14	TRBD1	TRBJ2-7	CASSTRQGAEEQYF	TGTGCCAGCAGCACTCGACAGGGGGCGGAGGAGCAGTACTTC
-	TRBV4-3	-	TRBJ2-2	CASSQQLVNTGELFF	TGCGCCAGCAGCCAACAACTAGTAAACACCGGGGAGCTGTTTTTT
-	TRBV30	-	TRBJ1-4	CAWSPVNEKLFF	TGTGCCTGGAGTCCGGTAAACGAAAAACTGTTTTTT
-	TRBV7-2	-	TRBJ2-3	CASSPLGSTDTQYF	TGTGCCAGCAGCCCCCTAGGGAGCACAGATACGCAGTATTTT
-	TRBV29-1	-	TRBJ1-2	CSVGPGDGYTF	TGCAGCGTTGGACCAGGGGATGGCTACACCTTC
once	TRBV18	-	TRBJ1-2	CASSPADTLYGYTF	TGTGCCAGCTCCCCGGCGGACACGCTTTATGGCTACACCTTC
-	TRBV2	TRBD2	TRBJ2-4	CASGGGADIQYF	TGTGCCAGCGGCGGGGGGGCGGACATTCAGTACTTC
-	TRBV7-2	TRBD2	TRBJ2-3	CASSSEMSGGSADTQYF	TGTGCCAGCAGCTCTGAGATGAGCGGGGGGTCCGCAGATACGCAGTATTTT
once	TRBV29-1	-	TRBJ2-3	CSVEGHGGSDTQYF	TGCAGCGTTGAAGGGCACGGGGGCTCAGATACGCAGTATTTT
-	TRBV27	-	TRBJ2-7	CASSPTLRGAKVHEQYF	TGTGCCAGCAGTCCGACCCTCCGGGGGGCAAAGGTCCACGAGCAGTACTTC
-	TRBV7-2	-	TRBJ2-5	CASSRNRVQETQYF	TGTGCCAGCAGCCGCAACAGGGTCCAAGAGACCCAGTACTTC
-	TRBV12-3/TRBV12-4	-	TRBJ2-5	CASSTGSKETQYF	TGTGCCAGCAGTACAGGGTCTAAAGAGACCCAGTACTTC
-	TRBV29-1	-	TRBJ2-7	CSVGGRGGEQYF	TGCAGCGTTGGGGGCAGGGGTGGTGAGCAGTACTTC
-	TRBV9	-	TRBJ1-2	CASSVDQGGYGYTF	TGTGCCAGCAGCGTAGATCAGGGAGGCTATGGCTACACCTTC
once	TRBV9	-	TRBJ2-7	CASSVAAGLEQYF	TGTGCCAGCAGCGTAGCTGCCGGGCTCGAGCAGTACTTC
-	TRBV5-1	-	TRBJ2-1	CASSFGQVLYNEQFF	TGCGCCAGCAGCTTTGGGCAGGTTCTCTACAATGAGCAGTTCTTC
-	TRBV20-1	TRBD1	TRBJ1-6	CSARDRDRGSPLHF	TGCAGTGCTAGAGATCGGGACAGGGGTTCACCCCTCCACTTT
-	TRBV7-2	-	TRBJ2-3	CASSLGGLQGSDTQYF	TGTGCCAGCAGCTTAGGGGGGTTACAGGGCTCAGATACGCAGTATTTT
-	TRBV7-2	TRBD1	TRBJ1-2	CASSFVDRAYTF	TGTGCCAGCAGCTTTGTGGACAGGGCCTACACCTTC
-	TRBV2	TRBD1	TRBJ2-7	CASSGTGGYEQYF	TGTGCCAGCAGTGGGACAGGGGGCTACGAGCAGTACTTC
-	TRBV29-1	TRBD1	TRBJ2-5	CSVETPGTEETQYF	TGCAGCGTTGAAACTCCTGGGACAGAAGAGACCCAGTACTTC
-	TRBV4-2	TRBD1	TRBJ1-6	CASSQGETGYLPLHF	TGTGCCAGCAGCCAAGGGGAGACAGGGTACCTACCCCTCCACTTT
-	TRBV20-1	TRBD1	TRBJ2-7	CSARTGGNEQYF	TGCAGTGCTAGGACAGGGGGAAACGAGCAGTACTTC
-	TRBV29-1	-	TRBJ1-5	CSVAQGHGNQPQHF	TGCAGCGTTGCCCAGGGACATGGCAATCAGCCCCAGCATTTT
-	TRBV19	-	TRBJ1-1	CASSQPGGRNEAFF	TGTGCCAGTAGCCAACCGGGGGGGCGGAATGAAGCTTTCTTT
-	TRBV6-4	-	TRBJ2-1	CASRFVGVNYNEQFF	TGTGCCAGTCGTTTCGTGGGCGTGAACTACAATGAGCAGTTCTTC
-	TRBV4-1	-	TRBJ2-3	CASSQSSTRRVSTDTQYF	TGCGCCAGCAGCCAATCCTCAACTCGGCGGGTGAGCACAGATACGCAGTATTTT